The source of this TCR beta chain is a study of T cell repertoires in cytomegalovirus infection. Background on the study: From public TCR beta signatures came an indication of both CMV infection and matching HLA type.

TCRdb used MiXCR to reprocess the reads, holding one entry per CDR3 protein. The data show approximately 280,000 distinct CDR3 sequences, with approximately 22% seen just once and about 21% held by the top ten. Points from the study as a whole: Ex vivo, HLA-C-restricted CMV-specific TCR beta clonotypes prevailed over the rest of the response.

This clonotype occurred many times. No antigen is known for it. The junction had 4 bases not matched to a gene; V was cut back by 6 bases and J by 6 bases. This CDR3 comprises 13 residues. This chain joins TRBV12-3 or TRBV12-4 and TRBJ1-4; TRBD1 agrees at 7 bases. Material: cultured PBMCs, obtained from culture after CMV antigen stimulation. This clonotype originated in a human donor in good health (CMV status not recorded). Some clones in this sample may be carry-over from other donors' samples. The CDR3 reads CASSPGTDEKLFF. Written as DNA, the CDR3 is TGTGCCAGCAGCCCTGGGACAGATGAAAAACTGTTTTTT.